The 8 T cell receptor beta chains below were found in one sample sequenced in a study of blood T cell repertoires in COVID-19. This table comes from immunoSEQ multiplex PCR, and its TCRdb copy is limited to in-frame clones, with some not included. The data contain more than 90,000 clones, around 79% of them singletons. The material sequenced was peripheral blood. These receptors were taken from an elderly woman with acute or convalescent COVID-19.

The rearrangement joins TRBV7-2 to TRBJ2-7; 8 nucleotides match TRBD1. J was trimmed by 0 bases and V by 6 bases; bases with no gene match: 7. The CDR3 covers 15 residues. Looked up from germline, CDR1 is SGHTA and CDR2 is FQGNSA. The CDR3: CASRADRASSYEQYF. As DNA, the CDR3 is TGTGCCAGCAGGGCGGACAGGGCGAGCTCCTACGAGCAGTACTTC.

The J gene is TRBJ2-4, the V gene TRBV6-5; TRBD2 might be the D (6 bases). Germline V lookup: CDR1 MNHEY, CDR2 SVGAGI. This CDR3 comprises 15 residues. V was pared by 6 bases and J by 1 base, with 13 bases between. CDR3 in DNA: TGTGCCAGCAGCCTTCAAGGAGGGGCCAAAAACATTCAGTACTTC. Amino acid sequence: CASSLQGGAKNIQYF.

V gene TRBV14 combines with J gene TRBJ1-1; D call uncertain. V shed 4 bases and J shed 5 bases, with 14 bases lying between them. CDR1 and CDR2 from the germline V gene are SGHDN and FVKESK. The CDR3 totals 14 residues. This CDR3 is CASSPIVSGTEAFF. DNA for the CDR3: TGTGCCAGCAGCCCAATTGTCTCGGGGACTGAAGCTTTCTTT.

The V gene is TRBV6-1, the J gene TRBJ1-2, with D possibly matching TRBD1 (6 bases). Trimming removed 4 bases at V and 8 bases at J, with 23 bases between. The CDR3 sequence is 16 residues long. Germline assignment: CDR1 MNHNS and CDR2 SASEGT. The DNA of the CDR3 is TGTGCCAGCAGTGTTGCAGGGGCCACTTCACCCGGCGGCTACACCTTC. Residues: CASSVAGATSPGGYTF.

This sequence joins TRBV10-3 and TRBJ2-1; a possible D gene is TRBD1 (7 bases). Looked up from germline, CDR1 is ENHRY and CDR2 is SYGVKD. This CDR3 region has 15 residues. The V end was cut by 7 bases, the J end by 5 bases, with 18 bases between. CDR3 bases: TGTGCCATCAACGCGGGGACAGAGTCGCACAATGAGCAGTTCTTC. Its protein is CAINAGTESHNEQFF.

The chain carries TRBV6-5 and TRBJ2-7; D is possibly TRBD1 (7 bases). CDR3 length equals 15 residues. CDR1 is MNHEY, CDR2 SVGAGI, per germline. With 0 bases removed from V and 3 bases from J, the gap between germline ends came to 12 bases. For the CDR3, the DNA is TGTGCCAGCAGTTACTCATACAGGGGAGGCTACGAGCAGTACTTC. This gives the protein CASSYSYRGGYEQYF.

V usage is TRBV4-3 and J usage is TRBJ1-2; tentative D call: TRBD1 (5 bases). Germline CDR1 and CDR2: LGHNA and YSLEER. This CDR3 has 16 amino acids. V lost 1 base to trimming and J lost 2 bases, with 14 bases between them. The DNA for the CDR3 is TGCGCCAGCAGCCAAGCTCCGGAGGGGATCAACTATGGCTACACCTTC. Protein product: CASSQAPEGINYGYTF.

The J gene is TRBJ1-2, the V gene TRBV9; 8 bases are a match to TRBD1. Germline V gene data show CDR1 as SGDLS and CDR2 as YYNGEE. Germline trimming cut 4 bases from V and 1 base from J; bases unmatched to any gene: 9. This CDR3 spans 16 amino acids. Written as DNA, the CDR3 is TGTGCCAGCAGCCCCAGGGGGGACAGGAGTAACTATGGCTACACCTTC. It codes for CASSPRGDRSNYGYTF.